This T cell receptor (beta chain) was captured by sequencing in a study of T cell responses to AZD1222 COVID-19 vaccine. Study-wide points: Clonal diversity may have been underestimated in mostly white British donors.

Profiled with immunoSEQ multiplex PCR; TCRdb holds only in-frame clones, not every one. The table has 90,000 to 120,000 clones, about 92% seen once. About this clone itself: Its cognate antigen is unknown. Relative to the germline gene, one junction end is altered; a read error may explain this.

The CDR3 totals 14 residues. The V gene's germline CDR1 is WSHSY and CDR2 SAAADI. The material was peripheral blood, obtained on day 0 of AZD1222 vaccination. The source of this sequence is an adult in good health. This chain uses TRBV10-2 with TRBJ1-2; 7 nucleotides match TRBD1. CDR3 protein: CASREGQFNSGYTF. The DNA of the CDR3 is TGCGCCAGCAGGGAGGGACAGTTCAACTCTGGCTACACCTTC.